The rows below give T cell receptor beta chains drawn from one sample of a study of T cell repertoires in cytomegalovirus infection. Antigens of these TCRs are unknown. Each CDR3 protein gets one entry after TCRdb re-called the reads with MiXCR. The sample consists of approximately 110,000 distinct CDR3 sequences, under 30% of them appearing once. This material consisted of CD8+ T cells from cultured PBMCs, taken from culture after CMV antigen stimulation. Source of these receptors: a human donor in good health (CMV status not recorded). Some clones in this sample may be carry-over from other donors' samples. CDR3s leave out the opening cysteine and the closing phenylalanine or tryptophan.

V	CDR3
TRBV28	ASSLVGTFPSNEQF
TRBV15	ATSNLDSGQPQH
TRBV12-3/TRBV12-4	ASSLGITNTEAF
TRBV15	ATSRAFRDTDNEQF
TRBV4-1	ASSQESYEQY
TRBV20-1	SARDSEGMTETQY
TRBV4-1	ASSQGALTNEQF
TRBV7-8	ASSLNPGYSPLH
TRBV2	ASTLAGGQGDGYT
TRBV7-9	ASSLDATGSTEQF
TRBV11-2	ASSLWQGSTEAF
TRBV25-1	ASSTDSYNEQF
TRBV25-1	ASSDLGNEQY
TRBV7-8	ASSGLGTSGSNTGELF